The rows below give T cell receptor beta chains drawn from one sample of a study of blood T cell repertoires in COVID-19. This table comes from immunoSEQ multiplex PCR, and its TCRdb copy is limited to in-frame clones, with some not included. The sample records roughly 29,000 clones, 93% being singletons. The sequenced sample was peripheral blood. The source is a woman in her 70s with COVID-19, enrolled during active disease. Both conserved end residues are part of each CDR3. D genes are given only for firm matches. Some rows have no size entry. The others give once, few or many, or a class for an expanded clone.

>TRBJ1-2|.|.|TRBV21-1
CASSSGPGDYGYTF
TGTGCCAGCAGCAGCGGCCCAGGGGACTATGGCTACACCTTC
>TRBJ2-1|TRBD2|once|TRBV7-9
CASSPTSGRDYNEQFF
TGTGCCAGCAGCCCAACTAGCGGGAGGGACTACAATGAGCAGTTCTTC
>TRBJ1-2|.|.|TRBV28
CASLTDSTRGYTF
TGTGCCAGTCTGACCGACTCGACGCGAGGCTACACCTTC
>TRBJ1-2|.|.|TRBV19
CASSNRGIDGYTF
TGTGCCAGTAGCAACCGAGGGATCGATGGCTACACCTTC
>TRBJ1-3|.|.|TRBV6-6
CASNGQESGNTIYF
TGTGCCAGCAATGGACAAGAGTCTGGAAACACCATATATTTT
>TRBJ1-1|.|.|TRBV12-3/TRBV12-4
CASNQGFDTEAFF
TGTGCCAGCAACCAGGGTTTTGACACTGAAGCTTTCTTT
>TRBJ2-3|.|.|TRBV12-3/TRBV12-4
CASTLTDTQYF
TGTGCCAGCACCCTTACAGATACGCAGTATTTT
>TRBJ1-2|TRBD1|.|TRBV28
CASSYGDTQGRLYGYTF
TGTGCCAGCAGCTACGGAGATACACAGGGGCGACTCTATGGCTACACCTTC
>TRBJ1-2|.|.|TRBV6-5
CASRDRPNYGYTF
TGTGCCAGCAGGGACAGACCTAACTATGGCTACACCTTC
>TRBJ2-1|TRBD2|.|TRBV3-1/TRBV3-2
CASSQLRTSGYNEQFF
TGTGCCAGCAGCCAACTGCGGACTAGCGGCTACAATGAGCAGTTCTTC
>TRBJ1-3|.|.|TRBV19
CASSVITGAGNTIYF
TGTGCCAGTAGTGTTATTACAGGAGCTGGAAACACCATATATTTT
>TRBJ2-1|TRBD2|.|TRBV19
CASMAEIAGGDEQFF
TGTGCCAGTATGGCCGAGATAGCGGGGGGGGATGAGCAGTTCTTC
>TRBJ2-2|.|.|TRBV30
CAWSGGDELFF
TGTGCCTGGAGTGGGGGGGACGAGCTGTTTTTT
>TRBJ2-5|.|.|TRBV30
CAWSVPPGETQYF
TGTGCCTGGAGTGTACCCCCGGGGGAGACCCAGTACTTC
>TRBJ2-1|.|.|TRBV27
CASSLSIWGVNEQFF
TGTGCCAGCAGTTTATCGATCTGGGGCGTAAATGAGCAGTTCTTC
>TRBJ1-1|.|.|TRBV12-2
CASRPSGQKNTEAFF
TGTGCAAGTCGCCCCTCGGGACAAAAGAACACTGAAGCTTTCTTT
>TRBJ2-1|TRBD2|.|TRBV5-1
CASSVGLAGDEQFF
TGCGCCAGCAGCGTAGGACTAGCGGGCGATGAGCAGTTCTTC
>TRBJ2-2|.|.|TRBV24-1
CATGQPNTGELFF
TGTGCCACCGGACAACCGAACACCGGGGAGCTGTTTTTT
>TRBJ2-3|TRBD2|.|TRBV15
CATSRFFPFATSGPTDTQYF
TGTGCCACCAGCAGATTTTTCCCATTCGCGACTAGCGGGCCGACAGATACGCAGTATTTT
>TRBJ1-5|TRBD1|.|TRBV27
CASRTGTGGSQPQHF
TGTGCCAGCAGAACCGGGACAGGGGGTAGTCAGCCCCAGCATTTT
>TRBJ2-6|TRBD1|.|TRBV18
CASSPFDTGAGANVLTF
TGTGCCAGCTCACCATTCGATACAGGGGCGGGGGCCAACGTCCTGACTTTC
>TRBJ2-5|TRBD1|.|TRBV10-1
CASSETGTGSAQETQYF
TGCGCCAGCAGTGAGACCGGGACAGGGAGCGCCCAAGAGACCCAGTACTTC
>TRBJ1-5|.|.|TRBV27
CASSPKITGASSYSNQPQHF
TGTGCCAGCAGTCCAAAAATAACGGGTGCGTCTAGTTATAGCAATCAGCCCCAGCATTTT
>TRBJ1-2|TRBD1|.|TRBV18
CASSPPPLLQGEYYGYTF
TGTGCCAGCTCACCACCTCCCCTCTTACAGGGGGAATACTATGGCTACACCTTC
>TRBJ2-3|.|.|TRBV7-3
CASSSQPGAPTDTQYF
TGTGCCAGCAGCTCCCAGCCTGGGGCCCCCACAGATACGCAGTATTTT
>TRBJ2-7|TRBD1|.|TRBV5-1
CASSLTGDYEQYF
TGCGCCAGCAGCTTGACAGGGGACTACGAGCAGTACTTC
>TRBJ1-5|.|.|TRBV5-8
CASSLGQYSNQPQHF
TGTGCCAGCAGCTTGGGACAGTATAGCAATCAGCCCCAGCATTTT
>TRBJ2-7|.|.|TRBV7-2
CASSLDGQGPREQYF
TGTGCCAGCAGCTTAGATGGTCAGGGTCCACGGGAGCAGTACTTC
>TRBJ1-1|.|.|TRBV4-1
CASSPFGRTNTEAFF
TGCGCCAGCAGCCCCTTTGGGCGCACGAACACTGAAGCTTTCTTT
>TRBJ2-2|TRBD1|.|TRBV9
CASSDRQGETGELFF
TGTGCCAGCAGCGACAGACAGGGTGAGACCGGGGAGCTGTTTTTT
>TRBJ1-3|.|.|TRBV2
CASRSELGNTIYF
TGTGCCAGCAGAAGTGAGTTAGGAAACACCATATATTTT
>TRBJ1-4|.|.|TRBV19
CASSITGINEKLFF
TGTGCCAGTAGTATAACGGGTATTAATGAAAAACTGTTTTTT
>TRBJ1-5|.|.|TRBV11-2
CASSFGEGGNNQPQHF
TGTGCCAGCAGCTTCGGGGAGGGGGGTAACAATCAGCCCCAGCATTTT
>TRBJ2-1|.|.|TRBV19
CATEGAYNEQFF
TGTGCCACCGAGGGGGCCTACAATGAGCAGTTCTTC
>TRBJ1-1|TRBD1|.|TRBV19
CASSGLGTVNTEAFF
TGTGCCAGTAGTGGCCTCGGGACAGTGAACACTGAAGCTTTCTTT
>TRBJ2-1|.|few|TRBV28
CASAHYRIEEQFF
TGTGCCAGCGCTCACTATCGGATCGAGGAGCAGTTCTTC
>TRBJ1-5|.|.|TRBV10-3
CAISAGASNQPQHF
TGTGCCATCAGTGCAGGGGCTAGCAATCAGCCCCAGCATTTT
>TRBJ2-7|TRBD2|.|TRBV7-2
CASTPGLAISYEQYF
TGTGCCAGCACCCCGGGACTAGCGATATCCTACGAGCAGTACTTC
>TRBJ1-1|.|.|TRBV2
CASKPLRDTQAFF
TGTGCCAGCAAGCCACTACGGGACACCCAAGCTTTCTTT
>TRBJ1-3|.|.|TRBV7-9
CASSSGGPGNTIYF
TGTGCCAGCAGCTCGGGCGGGCCTGGAAACACCATATATTTT
>TRBJ1-4|.|.|TRBV23-1
CASSLGAKRKLFF
TGCGCCAGCAGTCTGGGGGCCAAACGGAAACTGTTTTTT
>TRBJ1-3|.|once|TRBV27
CASSFWLSSGNTIYF
TGTGCCAGCAGTTTCTGGTTGAGCTCTGGAAACACCATATATTTT
>TRBJ2-1|.|once|TRBV6-5
CASSFDRGNEQFF
TGTGCCAGCAGTTTCGACCGGGGTAATGAGCAGTTCTTC
>TRBJ1-5|.|.|TRBV5-5
CASSRDGYNQPQHF
TGTGCCAGCAGTAGAGACGGGTACAATCAGCCCCAGCATTTT
>TRBJ2-1|TRBD2|.|TRBV7-3
CASMTSGSYGEQFF
TGTGCCAGCATGACTAGCGGGAGTTATGGTGAGCAGTTCTTC
>TRBJ2-3|.|.|TRBV6-6
CASKGGTDTQYF
TGTGCCAGTAAGGGCGGGACAGATACGCAGTATTTT
>TRBJ1-2|.|.|TRBV11-2
CASSASGIYGYTF
TGTGCCAGCAGCGCTTCAGGGATTTATGGCTACACCTTC
>TRBJ1-3|.|once|TRBV30
CAWSPSNTIYF
TGTGCCTGGAGTCCATCAAACACCATATATTTT
>TRBJ1-3|TRBD1|.|TRBV13
CASSPRTGERNTIYF
TGTGCCAGCAGCCCACGGACAGGAGAAAGAAACACCATATATTTT